This T cell receptor (beta chain) was retrieved from a study of control samples from healthy donors and cancer patients. The CDR3 extends over 15 amino acids. The V gene's germline CDR1 is LGHDT and CDR2 YNNKEL (reference sequence). V shed 4 bases and J 10 bases; nucleotides not matched to a gene: 10. Sequencing used immunoSEQ multiplex PCR; TCRdb keeps in-frame clones, though not all of them. The sample yields 400,000 to 450,000 clones, around 90% seen once. This chain joins TRBV3-1 (or the pseudogene TRBV3-2) and TRBJ2-1, with 10 positions matching TRBD1. The sample taken for sequencing was PBMCs. This sequence originates from a middle-aged man with head and neck cancer. CDR3 sequence: CASSRPGQGIGEQFF. CDR3 DNA: TGTGCCAGCAGCCGACCGGGACAGGGGATCGGGGAGCAGTTCTTC.